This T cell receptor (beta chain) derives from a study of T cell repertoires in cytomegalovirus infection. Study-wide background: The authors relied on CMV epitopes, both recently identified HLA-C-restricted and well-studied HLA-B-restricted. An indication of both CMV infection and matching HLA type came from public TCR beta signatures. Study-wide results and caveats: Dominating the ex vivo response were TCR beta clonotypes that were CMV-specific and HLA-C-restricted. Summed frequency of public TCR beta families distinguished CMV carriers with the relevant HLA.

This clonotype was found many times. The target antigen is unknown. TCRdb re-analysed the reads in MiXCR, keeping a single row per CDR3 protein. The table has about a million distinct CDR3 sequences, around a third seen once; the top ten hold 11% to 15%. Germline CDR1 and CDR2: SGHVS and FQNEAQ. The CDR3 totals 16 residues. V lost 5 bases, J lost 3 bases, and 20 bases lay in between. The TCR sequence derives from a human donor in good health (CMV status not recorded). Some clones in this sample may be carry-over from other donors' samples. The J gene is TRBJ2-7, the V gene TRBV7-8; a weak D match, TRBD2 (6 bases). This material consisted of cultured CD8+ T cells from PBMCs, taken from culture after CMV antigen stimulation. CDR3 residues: CASSIPTQGLIYEQYF. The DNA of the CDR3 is TGTGCCAGCAGCATCCCCACCCAGGGACTCATCTACGAGCAGTACTTC.